This section outlines one T cell receptor (beta chain) sequence together with its context. The source of the sample is a study of OX40 agonist ivuxolimab in advanced cancers. The CDR3 consists of 13 residues. The ends were cut back, 5 bases at V and 0 bases at J, with 6 bases in the middle. Germline-derived CDR1 and CDR2 are MNHNY and SVGAGI (reference sequence). Some clones are missing from TCRdb's copy, which holds only in-frame ones; the method was immunoSEQ multiplex PCR. Of 65,000 to 95,000 clones in the sample, around 85% were seen once. The chain carries TRBV6-6 and TRBJ2-3; the D is unclear. This TCR was sampled from an adult with an advanced solid tumor such as melanoma, head and neck, liver or kidney cancer. Sequenced material: CD4+ or CD8+ T cells sorted from blood, taken in a trial of the OX40 agonist ivuxolimab. The CDR3 DNA follows: TGTGCCAGCAGTATCCTGAGCACAGATACGCAGTATTTT. It yields the protein CASSILSTDTQYF.